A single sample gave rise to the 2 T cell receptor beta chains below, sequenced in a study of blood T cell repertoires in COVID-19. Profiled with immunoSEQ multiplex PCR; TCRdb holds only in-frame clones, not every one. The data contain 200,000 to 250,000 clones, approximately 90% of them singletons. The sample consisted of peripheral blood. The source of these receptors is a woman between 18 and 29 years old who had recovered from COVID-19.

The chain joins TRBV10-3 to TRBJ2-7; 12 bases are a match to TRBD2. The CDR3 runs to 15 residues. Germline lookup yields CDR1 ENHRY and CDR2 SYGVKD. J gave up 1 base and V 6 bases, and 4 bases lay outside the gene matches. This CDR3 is CAISQTSGSSYEQYF. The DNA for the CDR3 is TGTGCCATCAGCCAGACTAGCGGGAGTTCCTACGAGCAGTACTTC.

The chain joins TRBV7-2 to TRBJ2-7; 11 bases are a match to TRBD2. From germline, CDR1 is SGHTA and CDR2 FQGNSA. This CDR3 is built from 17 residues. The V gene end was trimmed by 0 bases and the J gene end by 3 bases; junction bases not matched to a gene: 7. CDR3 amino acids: CASSLAPLAGDGYEQYF. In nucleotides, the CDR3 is TGTGCCAGCAGCTTAGCCCCACTAGCGGGAGACGGCTACGAGCAGTACTTC.